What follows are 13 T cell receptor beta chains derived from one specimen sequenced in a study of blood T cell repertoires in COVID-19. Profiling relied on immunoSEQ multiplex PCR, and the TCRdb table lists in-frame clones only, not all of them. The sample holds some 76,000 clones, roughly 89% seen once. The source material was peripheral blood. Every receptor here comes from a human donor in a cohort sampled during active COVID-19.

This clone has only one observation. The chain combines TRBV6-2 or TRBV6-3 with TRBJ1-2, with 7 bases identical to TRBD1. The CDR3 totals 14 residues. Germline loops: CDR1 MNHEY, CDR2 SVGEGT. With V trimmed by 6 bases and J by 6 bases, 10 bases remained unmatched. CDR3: CASSSRRGPDGYTF. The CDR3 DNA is TGTGCCAGCAGCTCCCGAAGGGGGCCGGATGGCTACACCTTC.

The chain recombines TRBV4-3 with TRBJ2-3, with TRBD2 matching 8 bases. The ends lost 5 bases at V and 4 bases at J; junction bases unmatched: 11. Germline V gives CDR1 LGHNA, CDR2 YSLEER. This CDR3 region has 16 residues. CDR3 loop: CASSYRGGQGADTQYF. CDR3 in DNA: TGCGCCAGCAGCTACCGGGGGGGGCAGGGCGCAGATACGCAGTATTTT.

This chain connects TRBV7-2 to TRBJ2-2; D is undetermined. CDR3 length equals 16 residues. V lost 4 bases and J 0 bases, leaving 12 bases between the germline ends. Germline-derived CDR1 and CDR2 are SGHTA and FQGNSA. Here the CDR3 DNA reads TGTGCCAGCAGCTGGATGGCGACTTCGAACACCGGGGAGCTGTTTTTT. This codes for CASSWMATSNTGELFF. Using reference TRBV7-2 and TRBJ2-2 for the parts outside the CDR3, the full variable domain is GAGVSQSPSNKVTEKGKDVELRCDPISGHTALYWYRQSLGQGLEFLIYFQGNSAPDKSGLPSDRFSAERTGGSVSTLTIQRTQQEDSAVYLCASSWMATSNTGELFFGEGSRLTVL.

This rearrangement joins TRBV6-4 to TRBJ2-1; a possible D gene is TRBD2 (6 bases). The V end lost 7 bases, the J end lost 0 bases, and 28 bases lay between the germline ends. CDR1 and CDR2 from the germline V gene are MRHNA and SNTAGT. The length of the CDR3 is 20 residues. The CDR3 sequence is CASTLCPGTSSGSSYNEQFF. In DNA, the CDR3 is TGTGCCAGCACCCTCTGTCCCGGGACTTCCAGCGGAAGCTCCTACAATGAGCAGTTCTTC.

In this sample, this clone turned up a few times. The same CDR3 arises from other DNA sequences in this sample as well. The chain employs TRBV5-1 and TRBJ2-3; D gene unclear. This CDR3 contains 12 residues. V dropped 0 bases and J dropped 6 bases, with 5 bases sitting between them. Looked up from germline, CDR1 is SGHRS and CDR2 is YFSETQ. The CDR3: CASSLGADTQYF. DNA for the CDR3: TGCGCCAGCAGCTTGGGAGCGGATACGCAGTATTTT.

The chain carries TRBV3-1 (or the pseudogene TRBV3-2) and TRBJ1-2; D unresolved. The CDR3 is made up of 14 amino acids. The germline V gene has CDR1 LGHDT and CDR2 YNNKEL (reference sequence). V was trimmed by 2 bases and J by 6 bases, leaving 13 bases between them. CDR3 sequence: CASSQKFKRDGYTF. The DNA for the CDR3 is TGTGCCAGCAGCCAAAAATTCAAGAGGGATGGCTACACCTTC.

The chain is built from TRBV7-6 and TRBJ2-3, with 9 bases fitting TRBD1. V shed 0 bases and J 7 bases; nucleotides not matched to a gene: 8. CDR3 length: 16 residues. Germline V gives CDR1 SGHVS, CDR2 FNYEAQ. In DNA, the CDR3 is TGTGCCAGCAGCTTAGCGGCCGGGACAGGGATGCATACGCAGTATTTT. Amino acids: CASSLAAGTGMHTQYF.

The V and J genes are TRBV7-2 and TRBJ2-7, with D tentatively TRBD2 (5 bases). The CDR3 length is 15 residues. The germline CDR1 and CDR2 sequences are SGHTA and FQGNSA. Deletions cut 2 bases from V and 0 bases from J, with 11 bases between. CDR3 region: CASSLISAGSYEQYF. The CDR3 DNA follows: TGTGCCAGCAGCTTAATTTCCGCGGGCTCCTACGAGCAGTACTTC.

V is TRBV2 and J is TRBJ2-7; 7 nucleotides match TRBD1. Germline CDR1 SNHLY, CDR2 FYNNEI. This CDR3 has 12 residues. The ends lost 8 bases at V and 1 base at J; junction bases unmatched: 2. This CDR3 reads CASGGQSYEQYF. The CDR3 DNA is TGTGCCAGCGGGGGACAGTCCTACGAGCAGTACTTC.

CDR3: CASSLLTGFGQPQHF. In nucleotides, the CDR3 is TGTGCCAGCAGCTTACTGACAGGTTTTGGTCAGCCCCAGCATTTT. The chain is built from TRBV7-2 and TRBJ1-5; tentatively, D is TRBD1 (6 bases). The V end lost 2 bases, the J end lost 6 bases, and 14 bases lay between the germline ends. The CDR3 covers 15 residues. Germline values: CDR1 SGHTA, CDR2 FQGNSA. The variable domain in full, completed from reference TRBV7-2 and TRBJ1-5, reads GAGVSQSPSNKVTEKGKDVELRCDPISGHTALYWYRQSLGQGLEFLIYFQGNSAPDKSGLPSDRFSAERTGGSVSTLTIQRTQQEDSAVYLCASSLLTGFGQPQHFGDGTRLSIL.

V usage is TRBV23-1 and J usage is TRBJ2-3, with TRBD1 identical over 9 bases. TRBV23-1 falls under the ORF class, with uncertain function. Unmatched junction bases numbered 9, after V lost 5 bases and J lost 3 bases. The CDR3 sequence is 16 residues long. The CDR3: CASSIDRGVGTDTQYF. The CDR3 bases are TGCGCCAGCAGTATCGACAGGGGGGTTGGTACAGATACGCAGTATTTT.

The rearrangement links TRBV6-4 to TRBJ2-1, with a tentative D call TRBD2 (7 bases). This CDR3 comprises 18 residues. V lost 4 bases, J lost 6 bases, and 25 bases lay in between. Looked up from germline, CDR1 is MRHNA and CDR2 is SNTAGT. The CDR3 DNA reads TGTGCCAGCAGTGCAACTCTCGTTGGCGGGGGACAAACCAATGAGCAGTTCTTC. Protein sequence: CASSATLVGGGQTNEQFF.

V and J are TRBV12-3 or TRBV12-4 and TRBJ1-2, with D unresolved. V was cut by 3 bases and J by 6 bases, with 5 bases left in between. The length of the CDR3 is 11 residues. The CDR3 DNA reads TGTGCCAGCAGTTTCGGAGATGGCTACACCTTC. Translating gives CASSFGDGYTF.